This T cell receptor (beta chain) emerged from a study of blood T cell repertoires in COVID-19. Study as a whole: Collection of acute and convalescent COVID-19 samples took place in the United States, Italy and Spain. Sources were T cells, B-cell-depleted T cells, or PBMCs; the material itself was cDNA or gDNA.

CDR3 length: 14 amino acids. The V gene's germline CDR1 is SGHVS and CDR2 FQNEAQ. Original data processing: The assay estimated nucleated cells by amplifying reference gene primers. Generated by immunoSEQ multiplex PCR, the TCRdb table keeps only in-frame clones and is missing some. V and J calls and clone size are given by that table; D and trimming were obtained from the DNA. The data contain about 75,000 clones, around 83% of them seen just once; the ten biggest clones take up 20% to 25%. About this clone: An end of the junction does not agree with germline; a read error may underlie this.

The sample was peripheral blood. The receptor was isolated from a woman between 50 and 59 years old with acute or convalescent COVID-19. The chain links TRBV7-8 to TRBJ2-7; D possibly corresponds to TRBD1 (6 bases). The CDR3 DNA reads as TGTGCCAGCAGCTTTTTACAGGGAACCTACGGGCAGTACTTC. Protein sequence: CASSFLQGTYGQYF.